This TCR beta chain was found in a study of Ad26.COV2.S vaccination and SARS-CoV-2 variants. As for the study in general: Doses of Ad26.COV2.S were injected into muscle once or twice, 56 days apart.

The CDR3 covers 15 residues. The V segment lost 11 bases and the J segment 3 bases; nucleotides outside the gene matches: 14. The germline V gene has CDR1 ENHRY and CDR2 SYGVKD. This clone showed up just once. Clones were read by immunoSEQ multiplex PCR, and TCRdb kept only the in-frame ones, dropping some. This repertoire shows roughly 700,000 clones, 70% to 90% found once; its top ten account for about 1.5%. Documented treatment: about 20 received Ad26.COV2.S at low or high dose, single or two shots; five or six received placebo; per-sample allocation not given. Collection of samples fell on day 63 after the first vaccine or placebo injection. Vaccination used an Ad26 vector expressing Wuhan-strain SARS-CoV-2 spike.

The sequenced sample was peripheral blood, obtained in a trial of Ad26.COV2.S vaccine versus placebo. The sequence was obtained from a person aged 18-60 years who received the Ad26.COV2.S COVID-19 vaccine or a placebo. V gene TRBV10-3 combines with J gene TRBJ2-3, with TRBD2 matching over 7 bases. The CDR3 nucleotides are TGTGCCGCCTCGGAGGGTGGGAGGGCTACAGATACGCAGTATTTT. Protein product: CAASEGGRATDTQYF.